The clone carrying this T cell receptor (beta chain) was counted between two and nine times. The data belong to a study of T cells after yellow fever vaccination. CDR3 length: 16 residues. V dropped 3 bases and J dropped 0 bases, with 10 bases sitting between them. Germline CDR1 reads SGHRS; CDR2 reads YFSETQ. MiXCR, run by TCRdb on the 5' RACE reads, gives a single entry per CDR3 protein. The sample contains some 320,000 distinct CDR3 sequences, 7.5% to 9.5% of which appear only once. This TCR derives from a young man who received the YFV17D yellow fever vaccine. The specimen was CD4+ T cells sorted from PBMCs, collected 5 days after the yellow fever booster vaccination. The rearrangement joins TRBV5-1 to TRBJ1-6, with D perhaps matching TRBD1 (5 bases). The CDR3 DNA reads TGCGCCAGCAGCTCCAGGGAAAGCTCCTATAATTCACCCCTCCACTTT. This gives the protein CASSSRESSYNSPLHF.